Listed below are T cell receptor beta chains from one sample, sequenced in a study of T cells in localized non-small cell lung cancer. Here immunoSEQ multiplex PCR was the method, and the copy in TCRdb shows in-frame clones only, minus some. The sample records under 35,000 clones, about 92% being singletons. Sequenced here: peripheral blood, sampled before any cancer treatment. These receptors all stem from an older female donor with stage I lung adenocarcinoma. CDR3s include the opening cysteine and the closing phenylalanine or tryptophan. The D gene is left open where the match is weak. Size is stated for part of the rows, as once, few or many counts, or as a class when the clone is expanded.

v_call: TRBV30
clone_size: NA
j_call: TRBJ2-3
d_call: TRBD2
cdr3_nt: TGTGCCTGGAGCGGGACTAGCGGAGATACGCAGTATTTT
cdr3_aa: CAWSGTSGDTQYF

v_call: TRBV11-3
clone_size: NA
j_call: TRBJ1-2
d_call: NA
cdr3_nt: TGTGCCAGCAGCTTCAGCACCGGGACATCGGCCCACTATGGCTACACCTTC
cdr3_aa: CASSFSTGTSAHYGYTF

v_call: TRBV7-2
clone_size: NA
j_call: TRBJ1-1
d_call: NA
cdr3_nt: TGTGCCAGCAGCCTAAGGACGACCACTGAAGCTTTCTTT
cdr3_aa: CASSLRTTTEAFF

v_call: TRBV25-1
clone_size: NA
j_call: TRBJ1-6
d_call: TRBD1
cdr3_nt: TGTGCCAGCAGTGAATTAGGGGCGGGACAGGCGGGGGGTTCACCCCTCCACTTT
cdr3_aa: CASSELGAGQAGGSPLHF

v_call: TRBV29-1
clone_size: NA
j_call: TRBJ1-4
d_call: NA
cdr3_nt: TGCAGCGTTGATGCCGGGTGGGGAGAAAAACTGTTTTTT
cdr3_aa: CSVDAGWGEKLFF

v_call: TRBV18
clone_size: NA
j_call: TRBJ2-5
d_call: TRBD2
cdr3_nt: TGTGCCAGCTCACCAAATGCACTAGCGGGGATCACAGAAGAGACCCAGTACTTC
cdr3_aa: CASSPNALAGITEETQYF

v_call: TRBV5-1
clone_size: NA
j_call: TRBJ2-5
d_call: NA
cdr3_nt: TGCGCCAGCAGGTGGGCGACGACCCAGTACTTC
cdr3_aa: CASRWATTQYF

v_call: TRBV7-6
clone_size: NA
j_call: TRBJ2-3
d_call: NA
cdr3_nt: TGTGCCAGCAGCTTAGGGCACACTAGCACAGATACGCAGTATTTT
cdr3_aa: CASSLGHTSTDTQYF

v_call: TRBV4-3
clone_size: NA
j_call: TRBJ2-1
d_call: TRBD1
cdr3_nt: TGCGCCAGCAGCCGCAACAGGGGATATGAGCAGTTCTTC
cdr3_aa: CASSRNRGYEQFF

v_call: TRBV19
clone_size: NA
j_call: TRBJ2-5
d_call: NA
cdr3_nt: TGTGCCAGTAGTATCGGGGGGCCAGGGGAGACCCAGTACTTC
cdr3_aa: CASSIGGPGETQYF

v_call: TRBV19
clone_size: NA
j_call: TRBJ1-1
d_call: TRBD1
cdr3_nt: TGTGCCGTTGGAGGGACTGACAGGGGGCTGACCACTGAAGCTTTCTTT
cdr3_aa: CAVGGTDRGLTTEAFF

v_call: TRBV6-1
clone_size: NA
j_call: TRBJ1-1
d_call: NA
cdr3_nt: TGTGCCAGCAGCGTGATAAGCACCATTGAAGCTTTCTTT
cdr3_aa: CASSVISTIEAFF

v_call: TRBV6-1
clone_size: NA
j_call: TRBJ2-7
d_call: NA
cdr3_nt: TGTGCCAGCAAGACAGGCCCCTACGAGCAGTACTTC
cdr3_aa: CASKTGPYEQYF

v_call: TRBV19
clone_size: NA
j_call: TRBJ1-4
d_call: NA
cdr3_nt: TGTGCCAGTAGTTTCCAGGGTTTTAATGAAAAACTGTTTTTT
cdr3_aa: CASSFQGFNEKLFF

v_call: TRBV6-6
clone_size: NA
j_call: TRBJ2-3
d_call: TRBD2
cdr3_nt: TGTGCCAGCAGTTTCGGGACTAGCGGGGCAGATACGCAGTATTTT
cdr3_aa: CASSFGTSGADTQYF

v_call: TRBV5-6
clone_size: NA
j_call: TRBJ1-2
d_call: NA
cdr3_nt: TGTGCCAGCAGCTTAGGGGTGGACTATGGCTACACCTTC
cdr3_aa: CASSLGVDYGYTF

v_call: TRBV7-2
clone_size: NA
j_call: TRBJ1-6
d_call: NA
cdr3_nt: TGTGCCAGCAGCCCTACCGCGAGCTCCTATAATTCACCCCTCCACTTT
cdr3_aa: CASSPTASSYNSPLHF

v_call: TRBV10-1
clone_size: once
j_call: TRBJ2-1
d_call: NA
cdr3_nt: TGCGCCAGCAGTGAGGGTGGAGGCAATGAGCAGTTCTTC
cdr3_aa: CASSEGGGNEQFF